This note documents a single TCR beta chain sequence. Its antigen is not identified. Assay: immunoSEQ multiplex PCR; the TCRdb copy retains only in-frame clones and omits some. This table has approximately 60,000 clones, around nine tenths appearing once. The data are from a study of graft-versus-host responses after intestinal transplantation. Background on the study: Multivisceral, liver-intestinal, or isolated intestinal transplants were given to recipients. After anti-thymocyte globulin induction, recipients took tacrolimus and steroids for about 3 years. Overall study results and limits: Early post-transplant HvG declines tracked with peak circulating GvH clone levels. Some GvH clones were seen earlier in gut or blood, suggesting intestinal origin.

This CDR3 region has 15 residues. The germline V gene encodes CDR1 MDHEN and CDR2 SYDVKM. J lost 6 bases, V lost 0 bases, and 2 bases had no gene match. V gene TRBV28 combines with J gene TRBJ2-1, with 10 bases aligning to TRBD1. The receptor's source is a human patient who received an intestinal transplant, so some T cells may come from the graft donor. The sequences come from PBMCs, collected 26 days after transplant. The DNA of the CDR3 is TGTGCCAGCAGTTTATGGGGACAGGGGTTCAATGAGCAGTTCTTC. It codes for CASSLWGQGFNEQFF.